This is a list of T cell receptor beta chains from one sample in a study of shared clonotypes between healthy human individuals. Some clones are missing from TCRdb's copy, which holds only in-frame ones; the method was immunoSEQ multiplex PCR. The data show 550,000 to 800,000 clones, with 90% seen just once and 34% held by the top ten. Sequenced input: memory CD8+ T cells from PBMCs. The receptor source for this set is a man younger than 35 in good health. Some clones in this sample may be carry-over from other donors' samples. Each CDR3 is given without its conserved first and last residue. The order of the fields is J gene, V gene, clone size, CDR3 length, CDR3 protein. Size tells how often a clone was seen (once, few, many) or the class of an expanded clone, and some rows leave it out.

TRBJ1-1 | TRBV18 | NA | 15 | ASSPPTGGLRNTEAF
TRBJ2-7 | TRBV6-1 | NA | 13 | ASSEGPGNAYEQY
TRBJ2-5 | TRBV9 | few | 12 | ASSGGTGKETQY
TRBJ1-2 | TRBV28 | NA | 13 | ASSSQPVGLEGYT
TRBJ1-1 | TRBV9 | NA | 11 | ASGAGGNTEAF
TRBJ2-3 | TRBV7-3 | NA | 11 | ASSLVGTDTQY
TRBJ2-7 | TRBV9 | NA | 13 | ASSVAGTASYEQY
TRBJ2-6 | TRBV5-6 | NA | 15 | ASSIRDTLSGANVLT
TRBJ1-2 | TRBV30 | NA | 16 | AWRSVLAGALEVDGYT
TRBJ2-7 | TRBV10-3 | NA | 12 | AISELGRDYEQY
TRBJ2-7 | TRBV10-3 | NA | 14 | AISESSGTLSYEQY
TRBJ1-1 | TRBV7-2 | NA | 12 | ASSSYRANTEAF
TRBJ2-1 | TRBV7-9 | once | 14 | ASSSLGVAPYNEQF
TRBJ2-5 | TRBV2 | NA | 14 | ASSDLGAGETETQY
TRBJ1-1 | TRBV25-1 | NA | 10 | ASSEQGVKAF
TRBJ2-7 | TRBV7-3 | NA | 12 | ASSPRDQYYEQY
TRBJ1-1 | TRBV6-1 | NA | 12 | ASSVGGWVTEAF
TRBJ1-3 | TRBV5-4 | NA | 11 | ASTPPSGGTIY
TRBJ2-2 | TRBV6-5 | NA | 13 | ASSQGAGNTGELF
TRBJ2-1 | TRBV27 | NA | 11 | ASRRRLKNEQF
TRBJ2-1 | TRBV28 | NA | 13 | ASSLTGGLGDEQF
TRBJ2-2 | TRBV6-6 | NA | 13 | ASSYLPPNTGELF
TRBJ2-7 | TRBV30 | NA | 14 | AWSLDPGALSYEQY
TRBJ2-5 | TRBV4-1 | NA | 12 | ASSPRENQETQY
NA | TRBV4-3 | once | 13 | ASSQLTGISYEQY
TRBJ2-1 | TRBV9 | NA | 14 | ASSVGGGRAGNEQF
TRBJ2-3 | TRBV6-5 | NA | 11 | ASSNRGRGTQY
TRBJ2-3 | TRBV6-1 | NA | 16 | ASSEVYGGALHTDTQY
TRBJ1-4 | TRBV7-9 | NA | 14 | ASSLVPAATNEKLF
TRBJ2-1 | TRBV29-1 | NA | 12 | SVHGLAGENEQF
TRBJ2-7 | TRBV7-3 | NA | 11 | ASSLSLGYEQY
TRBJ2-1 | TRBV1 | NA | 17 | TSSQALGTGGTFDNEQF
TRBJ1-1 | TRBV5-5 | NA | 10 | ASSQRDREAF
TRBJ2-3 | TRBV9 | NA | 13 | ASSTGTSGILTQY
TRBJ2-1 | TRBV4-1 | NA | 9 | ASSQGNEQF
TRBJ2-3 | TRBV7-9 | NA | 13 | ASSPRDSNTDTQY
TRBJ2-3 | TRBV18 | NA | 15 | ASSPPGLAGVLDTQY
TRBJ2-3 | TRBV27 | NA | 9 | ASRGGWRVW
TRBJ2-1 | TRBV9 | NA | 20 | ASSAPPVHGTAINSDYNEQF
TRBJ2-1 | TRBV27 | once | 15 | ASSFLMREGGTPEQF
TRBJ2-3 | TRBV9 | NA | 10 | ASSVGADTQY
NA | TRBV29-1 | once | 13 | SVGTSGTGVYEQY
TRBJ1-2 | TRBV28 | NA | 13 | ASSFAGGADYGYT
TRBJ1-6 | TRBV29-1 | NA | 10 | SVEAGWSPLH
TRBJ2-7 | TRBV27 | NA | 11 | ASSLVPNYEQY
TRBJ2-1 | TRBV5-1 | NA | 11 | ASTLAGYNEQF
TRBJ2-7 | TRBV28 | NA | 11 | ASNPGLVYEQY
TRBJ1-3 | TRBV19 | few | 9 | ASRQGNTIY
TRBJ1-1 | TRBV28 | NA | 14 | ASREDRGHMNTEAF
TRBJ1-2 | TRBV6-1 | NA | 12 | ASSDRPWGYGYT
TRBJ2-1 | TRBV10-2 | NA | 13 | ATQGIGKSYNEQF
TRBJ2-7 | TRBV7-6 | NA | 14 | ASSSFSGTTGAEQY
TRBJ1-2 | TRBV28 | NA | 12 | ASSTGGVGYGYT
TRBJ1-6 | TRBV5-5 | NA | 12 | ASSLDVNNSPLH
TRBJ2-2 | TRBV7-9 | NA | 13 | ASSPYTAGTGELF
TRBJ2-3 | TRBV13 | NA | 12 | ASSPTPLGDTQY
TRBJ2-7 | TRBV9 | NA | 12 | ASSPTTGAYEQY
TRBJ2-1 | TRBV5-1 | NA | 15 | ASSFDPTSGSYNEQF
TRBJ1-6 | TRBV25-1 | NA | 14 | ASSENRELYNSPLH
TRBJ2-7 | TRBV2 | NA | 12 | ASRGGQMVYEQY